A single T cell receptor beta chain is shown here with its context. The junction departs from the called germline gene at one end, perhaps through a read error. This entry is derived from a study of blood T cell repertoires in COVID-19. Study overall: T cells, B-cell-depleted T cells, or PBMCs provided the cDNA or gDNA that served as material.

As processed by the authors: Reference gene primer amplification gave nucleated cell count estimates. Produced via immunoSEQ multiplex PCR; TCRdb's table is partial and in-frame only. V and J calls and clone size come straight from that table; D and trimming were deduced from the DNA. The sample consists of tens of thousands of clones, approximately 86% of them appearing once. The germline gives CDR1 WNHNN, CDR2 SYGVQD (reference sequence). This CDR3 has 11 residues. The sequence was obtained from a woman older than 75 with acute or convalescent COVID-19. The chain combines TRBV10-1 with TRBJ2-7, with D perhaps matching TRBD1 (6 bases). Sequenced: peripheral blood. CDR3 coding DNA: TGCGCCAGCAGTGAGTCAAACAGGGCCCTGTTC. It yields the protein CASSESNRALF.